The 31 T cell receptor beta chains below come from one sample, sequenced in a study of blood T cell repertoires in COVID-19. Clones were read by immunoSEQ multiplex PCR, and TCRdb kept only the in-frame ones, dropping some. The table has approximately 290,000 clones, around 90% seen once; the top ten hold approximately 2.4%. Sequenced sample: peripheral blood. The receptors were sampled from a young man with active or convalescent COVID-19.

The chain is built from TRBV28 and TRBJ2-7; 11 bases are a match to TRBD2. After removal of 7 bases from V and 2 bases from J, the junction contained 13 bases not matched to a gene. There are 17 residues in the CDR3. Germline CDR1 is MDHEN and CDR2 is SYDVKM. The chain's CDR3 is CASNPLGTSGNAYEQYF. The CDR3 coding sequence is TGTGCCAGCAACCCCCTTGGGACTAGCGGCAATGCCTACGAGCAGTACTTC. The whole variable domain, remainder taken from reference TRBV28 and TRBJ2-7, is DVKVTQSSRYLVKRTGEKVFLECVQDMDHENMFWYRQDPGLGLRLIYFSYDVKMKEKGDIPEGYSVSREKKERFSLILESASTNQTSMYLCASNPLGTSGNAYEQYFGPGTRLTVT.

The V and J genes are TRBV7-2 and TRBJ2-3; TRBD2 agrees at 13 bases. This CDR3 is 18 amino acids long. Germline-derived CDR1 and CDR2 are SGHTA and FQGNSA. J lost 4 bases, V lost 6 bases, and 13 bases had no gene match. CDR3 DNA: TGTGCCAGCAGTCCAAATCCACTAGCGGGGGGGCAGGCAGATACGCAGTATTTT. This encodes CASSPNPLAGGQADTQYF.

As regards this clone: The junction and the germline gene differ at one end; a read error may be behind it. The V call is TRBV25-1, the J call TRBJ1-2; the match to TRBD1 covers 10 bases. The CDR3 runs 16 residues. Germline CDR1 and CDR2: MGHDK and SYGVNS. The CDR3 is CASSDGTGAPNYRYTF. The CDR3 DNA reads as TGTGCCAGCAGTGACGGGACAGGGGCCCCCAACTATCGCTACACCTTC.

V usage is TRBV18 and J usage is TRBJ2-5, with 8 bases aligning to TRBD1. The CDR3 runs to 16 residues. Per the germline V gene, CDR1 is KGHSH and CDR2 is LQKENI. Losses at the gene ends were 5 bases for V and 2 bases for J; bases not matched to a gene: 10. In DNA, the CDR3 is TGTGCCAGCTCAACACGACAGGGGATGGGGCAAGAGACCCAGTACTTC. Protein product: CASSTRQGMGQETQYF.

The rearrangement joins TRBV14 to TRBJ1-1; the D is unclear. This CDR3 comprises 12 residues. V was cut by 0 bases and J by 7 bases, with 6 bases left in between. Germline V gene lookup returns CDR1 SGHDN and CDR2 FVKESK. The DNA of the CDR3 is TGTGCCAGCAGCCAAGATACTTTTGAAGCTTTCTTT. Its protein is CASSQDTFEAFF.

V is TRBV7-9 and J is TRBJ1-1, with a tentative D call TRBD1 (6 bases). The CDR3 extends over 14 amino acids. Trimming cost V 5 bases and J 1 base, with 11 bases left between them. From germline, CDR1 is SEHNR and CDR2 FQNEAQ (reference sequence). CDR3 region: CASSTPQGNTEAFF. In nucleotides, the CDR3 is TGTGCCAGCAGCACGCCACAGGGGAACACTGAAGCTTTCTTT.

The rearrangement joins TRBV3-1 (or the pseudogene TRBV3-2) to TRBJ2-1, with a tentative D call TRBD2 (5 bases). The ends were cut back, 2 bases at V and 5 bases at J, with 7 bases in the middle. The germline V gene has CDR1 LGHDT and CDR2 YNNKEL (reference sequence). The CDR3 length is 13 residues. In DNA, the CDR3 is TGTGCCAGCAGCCAAACTAGGCACAATGAGCAGTTCTTC. Translation gives CASSQTRHNEQFF.

This chain links TRBV6-5 with TRBJ1-2; D unclear. Germline V gene data show CDR1 as MNHEY and CDR2 as SVGAGI. V shed 2 bases and J shed 5 bases, with 9 bases lying between them. This CDR3 has 13 residues. The CDR3 coding sequence is TGTGCCAGCAGTTACGGCCGGGGTTATGGCTACACCTTC. Translated, it gives CASSYGRGYGYTF.

The genes are TRBV4-3 and TRBJ2-7; tentative D call: TRBD1 (6 bases). V was pared by 3 bases and J by 4 bases, with 22 bases between. There are 17 residues in the CDR3. Germline V lookup: CDR1 LGHNA, CDR2 YSLEER. The CDR3 coding sequence is TGCGCCAGCAGCCATTCCAGAGAAACAGGGCTTCCATACGAGCAGTACTTC. Its protein product is CASSHSRETGLPYEQYF.

The CDR3 DNA follows: TGTGCCAGCAGTTTTAGTGGGGGGAGCAATCAGCCCCAGCATTTT. This gives the protein CASSFSGGSNQPQHF. The chain recombines TRBV28 with TRBJ1-5; D perhaps matches TRBD1 (5 bases). CDR1 and CDR2 from the germline V gene are MDHEN and SYDVKM. V was pared by 3 bases and J by 1 base, with 10 bases between. This CDR3 contains 15 residues.

V and J are TRBV7-3 and TRBJ2-3; 9 nucleotides match TRBD2. V shed 0 bases, J shed 8 bases, and the junction held 9 bases outside the gene matches. CDR3 length: 16 amino acids. Per germline, CDR1 SGHTA and CDR2 FQGTGA. The chain's CDR3 is CASSLTPVAGVLTQYF. Here the CDR3 DNA reads TGTGCCAGCAGCTTAACTCCGGTAGCGGGGGTCCTTACGCAGTATTTT.

This clone has just a few counts. J is TRBJ1-3 and V is TRBV5-1; D unclear. Trimming took off 0 bases at V and 3 bases at J, with 13 bases between the two ends. Germline-derived CDR1 and CDR2 are SGHRS and YFSETQ. The CDR3 is 16 amino acids. CDR3 protein: CASSLAGPGFGNTIYF. The CDR3 DNA is TGCGCCAGCAGCTTGGCCGGCCCGGGGTTTGGAAACACCATATATTTT.

The chain links TRBV6-1 to TRBJ2-1; D gene unclear. Trimming cost V 2 bases and J 0 bases, with 8 bases left between them. The CDR3 loop spans 15 amino acids. The germline CDR1 and CDR2 sequences are MNHNS and SASEGT. This CDR3 reads CASSEQTGSYNEQFF. The CDR3 region has the DNA TGTGCCAGCAGTGAACAGACTGGCTCCTACAATGAGCAGTTCTTC.

The chain is built from TRBV9 and TRBJ1-6, with D tentatively TRBD1 (5 bases). This CDR3 is 15 amino acids long. Between the trimmed V and J ends, which lost 4 bases and 8 bases, there was a span of 16 bases. CDR1 and CDR2 (germline): SGDLS, YYNGEE. Here the CDR3 DNA reads TGTGCCAGCAGCACCGTTGCGGGGCGTCATTCACCCCTCCACTTT. This gives the protein CASSTVAGRHSPLHF.

The DNA of the CDR3 is TGTGCCAGCAGTTACTCGATTTCGGGTCGCACCCAGCATTTT. Amino acids: CASSYSISGRTQHF. V gene TRBV6-2 or TRBV6-3 combines with J gene TRBJ1-5; D ambiguous. V dropped 0 bases and J dropped 11 bases, with 14 bases sitting between them. Germline CDR1 reads MNHEY; CDR2 reads SVGEGT. This CDR3 has 14 residues.

This clone was seen more than once but under ten times. In nucleotides, the CDR3 is TGTGCCAGCAGCTCACAAGGACAGGGGGCCCAGAAGGCAGCTTTCTTT. Residues: CASSSQGQGAQKAAFF. This chain links TRBV13 with TRBJ1-1; 11 positions agree with TRBD1. The CDR3 spans 16 residues. Germline CDR1 and CDR2: PRHDT and FYEKMQ (reference sequence). V was pared by 4 bases and J by 10 bases, with 14 bases of the junction left unmatched.

This chain links TRBV6-5 with TRBJ2-5; D perhaps matches TRBD1 (6 bases). CDR1 is MNHEY and CDR2 is SVGAGI in the germline V gene. The CDR3 has 15 amino acids. Trimming stripped 0 bases from V and 2 bases from J, with 10 bases between. Here the CDR3 DNA reads TGTGCCAGCAGTTACTCCGGGACAATACAAGAGACCCAGTACTTC. Translated: CASSYSGTIQETQYF.

The chain carries TRBV27 and TRBJ2-3; TRBD2 agrees at 12 bases. Germline V gene lookup returns CDR1 MNHEY and CDR2 SMNVEV (reference sequence). The length of the CDR3 is 18 residues. V lost 2 bases to trimming and J lost 4 bases; unmatched junction nucleotides: 10. CDR3 in amino acids: CASSLESSGGAGADTQYF. Written as DNA, the CDR3 is TGTGCCAGCAGTTTAGAGTCTAGCGGGGGGGCAGGTGCAGATACGCAGTATTTT.

This clone has just a few counts. The chain combines TRBV2 with TRBJ2-7; a weak D match, TRBD1 (5 bases). There are 13 residues in the CDR3. Trimming took off 5 bases at V and 1 base at J, with 9 bases between the two ends. From germline, CDR1 is SNHLY and CDR2 FYNNEI. The CDR3 DNA reads TGTGCCAGCAGTCAGGCAGGGTCCTACGAGCAGTACTTC. Its translation: CASSQAGSYEQYF.

The CDR3: CASSFRQDYGYTF. The CDR3, as DNA: TGTGCCAGCAGCTTTCGACAGGACTATGGCTACACCTTC. The chain is built from TRBV14 and TRBJ1-2, with a tentative D call TRBD1 (6 bases). This CDR3 has 13 residues. The germline V gene has CDR1 SGHDN and CDR2 FVKESK. V was clipped by 5 bases and J by 3 bases, with 10 bases between them.

This clone has only one observation. The chain carries TRBV7-8 and TRBJ2-1; 10 nucleotides line up with TRBD1. The germline V gene encodes CDR1 SGHVS and CDR2 FQNEAQ. This CDR3 is built from 15 residues. V shed 4 bases, J shed 4 bases, and the junction held 4 bases outside the gene matches. CDR3 DNA: TGTGCCAGCAGCTCAAGGGACAGGGGATACAATGAGCAGTTCTTC. As protein: CASSSRDRGYNEQFF.

The chain uses TRBV4-1 and TRBJ1-2, with TRBD1 as a possible D gene (5 bases). V shed 0 bases and J shed 13 bases, with 24 bases lying between them. CDR3 size: 16 residues. Germline V CDR1 and CDR2: MGHRA, YSYEKL. The CDR3 loop reads CASSQDRLGGKLWSTF. For the CDR3, the DNA is TGCGCCAGCAGCCAAGATCGGTTGGGGGGGAAGCTATGGTCCACCTTC.

V usage is TRBV6-6 and J usage is TRBJ2-1; 11 bases align to TRBD2. The CDR3 sequence is 15 residues long. The junction had 5 bases not matched to a gene; V was cut back by 6 bases and J by 4 bases. CDR1 is MNHNY, CDR2 SVGAGI, per germline (reference sequence). The CDR3: CASSSLAGAYNEQFF. CDR3 coding DNA: TGTGCCAGCAGCTCACTAGCGGGAGCTTACAATGAGCAGTTCTTC.

This sequence joins TRBV18 and TRBJ1-1; maybe TRBD1 (6 bases). The CDR3 length is 13 residues. V lost 3 bases and J 5 bases, leaving 10 bases between the germline ends. Germline lookup yields CDR1 KGHSH and CDR2 LQKENI. The CDR3 DNA reads as TGTGCCAGCTCACCGTGGACAGAAACTGAAGCTTTCTTT. It encodes CASSPWTETEAFF.

The chain carries TRBV6-5 and TRBJ2-7, with D possibly TRBD2 on 6 matching bases. CDR1 is MNHEY and CDR2 is SVGAGI in the germline V gene. The CDR3 spans 16 residues. Trimming removed 0 bases at V and 5 bases at J, with 17 bases between. The DNA for the CDR3 is TGTGCCAGCAGTTACTCGATAACGGGACTCACGGACGAGCAGTACTTC. This codes for CASSYSITGLTDEQYF.

This clone came up a few times. The chain joins TRBV9 to TRBJ1-6, with 11 bases matching TRBD1. Trimming at V came to 0 bases and at J to 11 bases, leaving 4 bases not matched to a gene. This CDR3 contains 15 residues. The germline CDR1 and CDR2 sequences are SGDLS and YYNGEE. CDR3 loop: CASSVGGTGGPPLHF. The CDR3 bases are TGTGCCAGCAGCGTAGGTGGGACAGGGGGGCCACCCCTCCACTTT.

This sequence joins TRBV19 and TRBJ1-1, with a tentative D call TRBD1 (5 bases). The V gene lost 2 bases and the J gene lost 4 bases, with 20 bases spanning the gap. Germline V lookup: CDR1 LNHDA, CDR2 SQIVND (reference sequence). The CDR3 contains 17 residues. CDR3 region: CASSILTPQGWGTEAFF. CDR3 nucleotides: TGTGCCAGTAGTATATTAACGCCCCAGGGCTGGGGCACTGAAGCTTTCTTT.

The rearrangement joins TRBV23-1 to TRBJ2-7; 8 nucleotides align to TRBD1. TRBV23-1 is labeled an ORF, and its function is uncertain. CDR3 length: 14 amino acids. V lost 4 bases and J lost 6; bases outside the gene matches: 8. CDR3 nucleotide sequence: TGCGCCAGCAGTCGTCCGACAGGGGTTTCCGAGCAGTACTTC. Translated, it gives CASSRPTGVSEQYF.

The rearrangement links TRBV4-3 to TRBJ2-7; possibly TRBD2 for D (6 bases). The CDR3 runs 13 residues. In germline, CDR1 is LGHNA, CDR2 YSLEER. V lost 1 base and J lost 7, with 11 bases in between. In nucleotides, the CDR3 is TGCGCCAGCAGCCAAGTACGAGGGAGGGAGCAGTACTTC. This gives the protein CASSQVRGREQYF.

The chain joins TRBV7-3 to TRBJ1-1, with a weak D call TRBD1 (5 bases). The ends were cut back, 2 bases at V and 6 bases at J, with 10 bases in the middle. The CDR3 runs 13 residues. Germline V CDR1 and CDR2: SGHTA, FQGTGA. In nucleotides, the CDR3 is TGTGCCAGCAGCTTAGGGGGAGGTTCTGAAGCTTTCTTT. Translation: CASSLGGGSEAFF.

The chain has TRBV7-2 and TRBJ2-1; 7 nucleotides align to TRBD2. J was trimmed by 0 bases and V by 4 bases; bases with no gene match: 6. In germline, CDR1 is SGHTA, CDR2 FQGNSA. The CDR3 extends over 16 amino acids. CDR3 region: CASSWGGLSSYNEQFF. The CDR3 DNA is TGTGCCAGCAGCTGGGGGGGACTAAGCTCCTACAATGAGCAGTTCTTC.